This T cell receptor beta chain is drawn from a study of control samples from healthy donors and cancer patients (dated by TCRdb to the early 2020s). Including cysteine and phenylalanine, the CDR3 has 14 amino acids. Here the CDR3 DNA is all that survives: 42 bases in frame from base 1. CDR1 is given as MNHEY and CDR2 as SMNVEV, both from the germline V gene (reference sequence). V is reduced by 6 bases and J by 0 bases, leaving a spacing of 10 bases between them. About this clone: It lacks a known antigen. Per-base qualities were not stored, and no clone one base away is much larger.

The library was made by the immunoSEQ multiplex PCR assay. The clones in this table, taken by TCRdb from immuneACCESS, are in-frame only. Not every clone is retained; where verified, under half of the shortfall comes from an unresolved V gene, and the cause of the rest is unknown. In this sample the table shows 250,000 to 300,000 clones, about four fifths of which occur a single time. The ten largest clonotypes hold 13% of the sample. The chain employs TRBV27 and TRBJ2-3; the D segment cannot be called with confidence. The TCR comes from a woman aged 60-75 years with lung cancer. The sample taken for sequencing was PBMCs. The nucleotide sequence reads TGTGCCAGCAGCCGCGTGACTAGCACAGATACGCAGTATTTT. Translated, this gives CASSRVTSTDTQYF.